This T cell receptor (beta chain) was sequenced for a study of blood T cell repertoires in COVID-19. Participants were aged 18 to 89 years, lived in 20 to 30 US areas, and enrolled virtually. In the authors' workflow: Researchers report that nucleated cell counts were estimated from reference gene primer amplification. Using immunoSEQ multiplex PCR, the repertoire was profiled, and TCRdb retains in-frame clones only, with some absent. From that table come the V and J calls and clone size; the DNA was used to work out D and trimming. The sample lists some 180,000 clones, more than 80% seen once, with more than 5.5% in the top ten. The CDR3 spans 15 residues. Germline CDR1 is MNHEY and CDR2 is SVGAGI. Trimming cost V 2 bases and J 9 bases, with 17 bases left between them.

This TCR was recovered from a man aged 35 to 55 who had recovered from COVID-19. Sequences were obtained from PBMCs or T cells enriched from blood (not recorded which). The rearrangement joins TRBV6-5 to TRBJ2-1; perhaps TRBD1 as D (5 bases). CDR3 sequence (DNA): TGTGCCAGCAGTTACGGCAGGGCTAAGCCTAGTGAGCAGTTCTTC. Translating gives CASSYGRAKPSEQFF.